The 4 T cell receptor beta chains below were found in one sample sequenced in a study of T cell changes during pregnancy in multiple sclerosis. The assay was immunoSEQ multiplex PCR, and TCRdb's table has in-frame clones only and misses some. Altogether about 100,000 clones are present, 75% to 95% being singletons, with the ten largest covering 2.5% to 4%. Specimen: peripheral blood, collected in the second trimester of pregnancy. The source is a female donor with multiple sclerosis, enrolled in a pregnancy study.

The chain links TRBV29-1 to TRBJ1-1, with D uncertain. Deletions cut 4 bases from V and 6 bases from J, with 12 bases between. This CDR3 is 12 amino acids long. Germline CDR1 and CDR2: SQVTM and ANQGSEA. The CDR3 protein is CSVAEGRAEAFF. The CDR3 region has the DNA TGCAGCGTTGCTGAAGGGCGGGCTGAAGCTTTCTTT.

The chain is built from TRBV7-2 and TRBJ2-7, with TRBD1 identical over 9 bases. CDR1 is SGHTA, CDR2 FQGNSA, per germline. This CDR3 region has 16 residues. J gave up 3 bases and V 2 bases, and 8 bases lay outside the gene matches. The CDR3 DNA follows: TGTGCCAGCAGCTTACTGGGACAGGGTTCCCGCTACGAGCAGTACTTC. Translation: CASSLLGQGSRYEQYF.

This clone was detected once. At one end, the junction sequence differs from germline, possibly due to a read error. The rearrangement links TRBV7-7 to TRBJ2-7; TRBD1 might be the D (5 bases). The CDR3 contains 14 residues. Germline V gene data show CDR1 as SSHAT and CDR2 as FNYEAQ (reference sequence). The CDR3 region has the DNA TGTGCTAGCAGCCCAGGGATAAATTCCTACGAGCAGTACTTC. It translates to CASSPGINSYEQYF.

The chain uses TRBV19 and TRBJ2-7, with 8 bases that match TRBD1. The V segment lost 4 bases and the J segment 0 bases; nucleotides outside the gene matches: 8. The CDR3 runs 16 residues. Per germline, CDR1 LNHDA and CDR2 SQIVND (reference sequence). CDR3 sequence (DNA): TGTGCCAGTAGTACCGGACAGGGCTTAAGCTCCTACGAGCAGTACTTC. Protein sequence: CASSTGQGLSSYEQYF.